This TCR beta chain was obtained from a study of shared clonotypes between healthy human individuals. Study-level findings and limits: Represented diversity (both genetic and exposure-history) was limited by the small number of donors.

Produced via immunoSEQ multiplex PCR; TCRdb's table is partial and in-frame only. This sample has about 480,000 clones, with almost 80% found just once. Germline lookup yields CDR1 SGHNT and CDR2 YYREEE (reference sequence). CDR3 size: 14 residues. V lost 3 bases, J lost 2 bases, and 3 bases stayed unmatched. A word on this clone: What it binds is unknown.

The receptor was isolated from a middle-aged woman in good health. Some clones in this sample may be carry-over from other donors' samples. Sequencing was carried out using PBMCs. The V gene is TRBV5-4, the J gene TRBJ2-3; 7 nucleotides match TRBD1. In nucleotides, the CDR3 is TGTGCCAGCAGCTCGGGACAGATCACAGATACGCAGTATTTT. Amino acid sequence: CASSSGQITDTQYF.